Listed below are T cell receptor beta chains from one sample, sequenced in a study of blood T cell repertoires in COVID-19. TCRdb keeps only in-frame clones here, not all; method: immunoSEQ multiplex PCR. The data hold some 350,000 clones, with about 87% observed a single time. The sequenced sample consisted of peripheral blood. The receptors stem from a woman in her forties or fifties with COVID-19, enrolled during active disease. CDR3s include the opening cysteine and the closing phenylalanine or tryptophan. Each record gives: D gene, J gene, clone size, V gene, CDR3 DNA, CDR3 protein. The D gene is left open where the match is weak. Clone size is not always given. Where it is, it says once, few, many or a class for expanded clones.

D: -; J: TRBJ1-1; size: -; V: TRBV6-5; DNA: TGTGCCAGCAAACTGACAGGACCGAACACTGAAGCTTTCTTT; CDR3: CASKLTGPNTEAFF
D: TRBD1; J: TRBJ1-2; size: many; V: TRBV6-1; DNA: TGTGCCAGCAGTGAAGGCGAGGACAGGGCCTATGGCTACACCTTC; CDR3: CASSEGEDRAYGYTF
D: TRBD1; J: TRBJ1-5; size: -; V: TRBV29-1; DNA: TGCAGCGTACGGGGGACAGGCGATAGCAATCAGCCCCAGCATTTT; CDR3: CSVRGTGDSNQPQHF
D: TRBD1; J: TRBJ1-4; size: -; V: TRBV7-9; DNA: TGTGCCAGCAGCTCCCAGGGGGCGTCTAATGAAAAACTGTTTTTT; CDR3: CASSSQGASNEKLFF
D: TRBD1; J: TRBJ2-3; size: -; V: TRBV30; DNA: TGTGCCTGGGGTGGCCAAACAGGGGGCCGCACAGATACGCAGTATTTT; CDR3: CAWGGQTGGRTDTQYF
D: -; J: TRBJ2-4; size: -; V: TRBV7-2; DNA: TGTGCCAGCAGCTTAGGGGGGCCTGAAGTTTTTCAGTACTTC; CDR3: CASSLGGPEVFQYF
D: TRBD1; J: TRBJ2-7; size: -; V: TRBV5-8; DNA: TGTGCCAGCAGCTTGGCCCCGGACAGGGGGCCCCTCTACGAGCAGTACTTC; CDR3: CASSLAPDRGPLYEQYF
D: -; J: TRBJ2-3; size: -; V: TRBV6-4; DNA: TGTGCCAGCAGTGACCGGGCCGGGACATCAGATACGCAGTATTTT; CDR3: CASSDRAGTSDTQYF
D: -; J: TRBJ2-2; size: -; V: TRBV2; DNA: TGTGCCAGCAGGCAGGGGCCCGGGGAGCTGTTTTTT; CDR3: CASRQGPGELFF
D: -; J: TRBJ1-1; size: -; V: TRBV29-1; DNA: TGCAGCGTTGAAGACAAAGGGACACTTATAAAGGCCTTCTTT; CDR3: CSVEDKGTLIKAFF
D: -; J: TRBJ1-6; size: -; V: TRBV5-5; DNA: TGTGCCAGCAGCATTCGAGCTAGCTCCTATAATTCACCCCTCCACTTT; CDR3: CASSIRASSYNSPLHF
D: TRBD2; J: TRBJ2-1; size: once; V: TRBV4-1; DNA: TGCGCCAGCAGCCAAGAAGATTCTAGCGGGAGAAGCGATGAGCAGTTCTTC; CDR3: CASSQEDSSGRSDEQFF
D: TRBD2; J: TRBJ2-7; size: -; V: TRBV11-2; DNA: TGTGCCAGCAGCGTAGCGGGGATAAGCTCCTACGAGCAGTACTTC; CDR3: CASSVAGISSYEQYF
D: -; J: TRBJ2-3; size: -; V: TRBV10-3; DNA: TGTGCCATCAGTGAGTCGGGAGGTCCCACAGATACGCAGTATTTT; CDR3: CAISESGGPTDTQYF
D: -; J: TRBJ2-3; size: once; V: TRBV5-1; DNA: TGCGCCAGCAGCTTGGCCCGTGGGAGGGGGGATACGCAGTATTTT; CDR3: CASSLARGRGDTQYF
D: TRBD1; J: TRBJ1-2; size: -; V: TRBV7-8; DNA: TGTGCCAGCAGCCCCTGGGACAGGGGCGGCGGCTACACCTTC; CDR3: CASSPWDRGGGYTF